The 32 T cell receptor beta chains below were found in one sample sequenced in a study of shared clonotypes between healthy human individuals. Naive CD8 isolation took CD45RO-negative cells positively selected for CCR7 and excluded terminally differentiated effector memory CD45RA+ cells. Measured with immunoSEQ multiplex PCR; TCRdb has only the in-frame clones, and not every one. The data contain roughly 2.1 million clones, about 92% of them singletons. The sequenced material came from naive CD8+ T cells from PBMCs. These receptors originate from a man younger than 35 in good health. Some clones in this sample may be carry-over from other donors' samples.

The CDR3 sequence: CASSLSGMFAYNEQFF. Here the CDR3 DNA reads TGTGCCAGCAGCTTATCTGGGATGTTCGCCTACAATGAGCAGTTCTTC. The chain recombines TRBV7-6 with TRBJ2-1; D not resolved. Per the germline V gene, CDR1 is SGHVS and CDR2 is FNYEAQ. Deletions cut 2 bases from V and 2 bases from J, with 13 bases between. This CDR3 has 16 residues.

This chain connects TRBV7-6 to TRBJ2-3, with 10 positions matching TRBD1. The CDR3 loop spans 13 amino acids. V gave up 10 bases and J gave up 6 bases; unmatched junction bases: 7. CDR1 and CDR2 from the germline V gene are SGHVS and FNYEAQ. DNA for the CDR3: TGTGCCACCCGGGACAGGGGTGGCGATACGCAGTATTTT. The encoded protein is CATRDRGGDTQYF.

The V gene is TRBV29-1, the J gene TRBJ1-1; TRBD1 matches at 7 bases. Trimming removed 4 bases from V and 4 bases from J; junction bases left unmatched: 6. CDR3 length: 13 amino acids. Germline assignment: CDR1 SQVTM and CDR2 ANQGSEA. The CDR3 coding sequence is TGCAGCGTTGGTGACAGGGACCTCACTGAAGCTTTCTTT. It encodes CSVGDRDLTEAFF.

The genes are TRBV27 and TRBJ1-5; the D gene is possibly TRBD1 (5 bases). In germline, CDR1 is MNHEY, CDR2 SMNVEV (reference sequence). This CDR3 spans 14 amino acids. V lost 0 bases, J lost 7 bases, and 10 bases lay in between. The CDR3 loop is CASSLSGADQPQHF. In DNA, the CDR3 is TGTGCCAGCAGTTTATCAGGGGCGGACCAGCCCCAGCATTTT.

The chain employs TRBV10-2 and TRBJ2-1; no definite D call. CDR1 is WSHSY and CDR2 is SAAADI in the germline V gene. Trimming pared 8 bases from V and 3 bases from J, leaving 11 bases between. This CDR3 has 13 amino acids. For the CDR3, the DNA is TGCGCCAGCTCCCATGGGCTCTACAATGAGCAGTTCTTC. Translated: CASSHGLYNEQFF.

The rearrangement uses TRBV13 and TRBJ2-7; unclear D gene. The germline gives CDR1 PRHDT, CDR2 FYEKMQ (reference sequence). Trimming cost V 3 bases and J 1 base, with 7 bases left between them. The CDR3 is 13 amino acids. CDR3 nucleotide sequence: TGTGCCAGCAGCTTTCTGGGATCCTACGAGCAGTACTTC. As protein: CASSFLGSYEQYF.

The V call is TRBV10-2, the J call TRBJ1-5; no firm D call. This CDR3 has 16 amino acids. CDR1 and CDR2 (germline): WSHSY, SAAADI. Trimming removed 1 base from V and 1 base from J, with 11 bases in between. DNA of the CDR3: TGCGCCAGCAGTGAGTTGTGGGCCTCCAGCAATCAGCCCCAGCATTTT. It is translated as CASSELWASSNQPQHF.

The CDR3 reads CASSRDRGDRETQYF. CDR3 coding DNA: TGTGCCAGCAGCCGGGACAGGGGGGATCGTGAGACCCAGTACTTC. The V and J genes are TRBV28 and TRBJ2-5; 11 positions agree with TRBD1. V was clipped by 6 bases and J by 5 bases; unmatched bases: 8. Germline CDR1 is MDHEN and CDR2 is SYDVKM. This CDR3 spans 15 amino acids.

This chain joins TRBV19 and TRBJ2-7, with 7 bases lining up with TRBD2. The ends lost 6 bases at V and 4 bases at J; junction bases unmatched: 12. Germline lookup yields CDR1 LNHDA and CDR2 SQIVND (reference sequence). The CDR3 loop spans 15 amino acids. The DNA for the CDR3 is TGTGCCAGTAGCCTAAGGGCGGGAGTATTATACGAGCAGTACTTC. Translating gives CASSLRAGVLYEQYF.

The CDR3 is CASSSRSWGRDTEAFF. The CDR3 DNA sequence: TGTGCCAGCAGCTCCCGGTCGTGGGGTAGGGACACTGAAGCTTTCTTT. The rearrangement links TRBV7-9 to TRBJ1-1, with unresolved D. This CDR3 spans 16 amino acids. The germline V gene has CDR1 SEHNR and CDR2 FQNEAQ (reference sequence). V was cut by 4 bases and J by 3 bases, with 18 bases left in between.

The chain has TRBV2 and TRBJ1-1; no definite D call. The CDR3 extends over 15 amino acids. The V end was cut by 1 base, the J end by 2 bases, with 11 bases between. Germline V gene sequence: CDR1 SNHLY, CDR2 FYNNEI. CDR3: CASSEEVLSNTEAFF. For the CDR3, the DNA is TGTGCCAGCAGTGAAGAGGTACTGTCTAACACTGAAGCTTTCTTT. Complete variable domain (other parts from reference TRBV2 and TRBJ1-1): EPEVTQTPSHQVTQMGQEVILRCVPISNHLYFYWYRQILGQKVEFLVSFYNNEISEKSEIFDDQFSVERPDGSNFTLKIRSTKLEDSAMYFCASSEEVLSNTEAFFGQGTRLTVV.

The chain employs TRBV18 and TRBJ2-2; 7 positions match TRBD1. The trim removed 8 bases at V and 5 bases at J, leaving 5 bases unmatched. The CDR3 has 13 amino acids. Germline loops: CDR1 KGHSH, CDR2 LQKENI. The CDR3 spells CASHLDRTGELFF. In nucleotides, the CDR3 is TGTGCCAGCCATTTGGACAGGACCGGGGAGCTGTTTTTT. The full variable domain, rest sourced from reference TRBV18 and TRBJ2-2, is NAGVMQNPRHLVRRRGQEARLRCSPMKGHSHVYWYRQLPEEGLKFMVYLQKENIIDESGMPKERFSAEFPKEGPSILRIQQVVRGDSAAYFCASHLDRTGELFFGEGSRLTVL.

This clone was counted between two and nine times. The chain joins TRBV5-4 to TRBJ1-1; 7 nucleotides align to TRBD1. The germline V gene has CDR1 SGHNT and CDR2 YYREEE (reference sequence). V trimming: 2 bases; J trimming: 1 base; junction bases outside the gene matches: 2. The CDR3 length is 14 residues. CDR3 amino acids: CASSFDRANTEAFF. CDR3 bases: TGTGCCAGCAGCTTTGACAGGGCGAACACTGAAGCTTTCTTT.

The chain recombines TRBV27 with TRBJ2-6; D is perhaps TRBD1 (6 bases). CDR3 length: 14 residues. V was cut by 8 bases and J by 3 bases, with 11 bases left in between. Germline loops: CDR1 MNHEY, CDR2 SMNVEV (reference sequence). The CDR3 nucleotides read TGTGCCAGCGGCAGGGGAGATGGGGCCAACGTCCTGACTTTC. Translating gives CASGRGDGANVLTF.

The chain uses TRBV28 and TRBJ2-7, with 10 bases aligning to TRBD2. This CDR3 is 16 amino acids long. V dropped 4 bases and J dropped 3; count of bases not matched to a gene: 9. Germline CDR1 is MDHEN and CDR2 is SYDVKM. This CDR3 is CASSSIRLAGGYEQYF. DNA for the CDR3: TGTGCCAGCAGTTCTATTAGACTAGCGGGTGGCTACGAGCAGTACTTC.

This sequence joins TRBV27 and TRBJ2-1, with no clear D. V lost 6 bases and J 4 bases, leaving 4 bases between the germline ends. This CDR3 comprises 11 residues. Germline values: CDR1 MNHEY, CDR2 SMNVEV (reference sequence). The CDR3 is CASSKYNEQFF. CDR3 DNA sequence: TGTGCCAGCAGCAAATACAATGAGCAGTTCTTC.

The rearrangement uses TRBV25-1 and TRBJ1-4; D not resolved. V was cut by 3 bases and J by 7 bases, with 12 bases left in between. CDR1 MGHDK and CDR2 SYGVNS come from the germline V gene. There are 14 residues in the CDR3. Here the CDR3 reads CASSEFGLVEKLFF. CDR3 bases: TGTGCCAGCAGTGAGTTCGGCCTTGTTGAAAAACTGTTTTTT.

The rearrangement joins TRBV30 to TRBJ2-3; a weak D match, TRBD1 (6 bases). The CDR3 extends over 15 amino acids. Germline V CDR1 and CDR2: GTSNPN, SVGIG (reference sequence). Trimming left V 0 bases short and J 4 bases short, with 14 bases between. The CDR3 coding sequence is TGTGCCTGGAGTGTTGTGGGGGCGCTGGCAGATACGCAGTATTTT. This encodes CAWSVVGALADTQYF.

This CDR3 reads CASSIRGQGASGELFF. The CDR3 DNA reads as TGTGCCAGCAGCATACGAGGACAGGGGGCGTCCGGGGAGCTGTTTTTT. This chain links TRBV7-8 with TRBJ2-2; 11 nucleotides line up with TRBD1. With V trimmed by 5 bases and J by 6 bases, 8 bases remained unmatched. This CDR3 is 16 amino acids long. Germline V gives CDR1 SGHVS, CDR2 FQNEAQ.

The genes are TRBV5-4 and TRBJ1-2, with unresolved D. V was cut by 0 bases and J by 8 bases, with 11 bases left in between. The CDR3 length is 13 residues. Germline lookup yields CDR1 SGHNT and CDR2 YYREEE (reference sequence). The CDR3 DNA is TGTGCCAGCAGCTTGGGACTCTTTGGAGGCTACACCTTC. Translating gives CASSLGLFGGYTF.

The CDR3 loop reads CASSLFPDLPEAFF. CDR3 nucleotide sequence: TGTGCCAGCAGTTTATTCCCAGATTTGCCCGAAGCTTTCTTT. V gene TRBV27 combines with J gene TRBJ1-1; the D is unclear. From germline, CDR1 is MNHEY and CDR2 SMNVEV (reference sequence). The CDR3 is made up of 14 amino acids. Deletions cut 1 base from V and 8 bases from J, with 14 bases between.

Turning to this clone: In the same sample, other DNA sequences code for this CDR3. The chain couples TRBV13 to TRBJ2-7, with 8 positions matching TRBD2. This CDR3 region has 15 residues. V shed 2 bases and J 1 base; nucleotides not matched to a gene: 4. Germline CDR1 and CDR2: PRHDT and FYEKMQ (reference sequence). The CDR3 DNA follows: TGTGCCAGCAGCTTACGACTAGCGATTTCCTACGAGCAGTACTTC. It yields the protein CASSLRLAISYEQYF.

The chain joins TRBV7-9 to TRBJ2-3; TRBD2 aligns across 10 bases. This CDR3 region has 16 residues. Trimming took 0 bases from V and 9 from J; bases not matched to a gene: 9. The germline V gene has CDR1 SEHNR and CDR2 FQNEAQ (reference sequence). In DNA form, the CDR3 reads TGTGCCAGCAGCTTAGCTCAGCGGGAGGGCACGGGGACGCAGTATTTT. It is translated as CASSLAQREGTGTQYF.

The CDR3 reads CASRQGFDVYYEQYF. The CDR3 nucleotides are TGTGCCAGTCGACAGGGATTCGATGTATATTACGAGCAGTACTTC. J is TRBJ2-7 and V is TRBV2; TRBD1 agrees at 7 bases. Germline CDR1 SNHLY, CDR2 FYNNEI. V trimming: 9 bases; J trimming: 4 bases; junction bases outside the gene matches: 15. This CDR3 has 15 amino acids. Full variable domain (rest looked up from reference TRBV2 and TRBJ2-7): EPEVTQTPSHQVTQMGQEVILRCVPISNHLYFYWYRQILGQKVEFLVSFYNNEISEKSEIFDDQFSVERPDGSNFTLKIRSTKLEDSAMYFCASRQGFDVYYEQYFGPGTRLTVT.

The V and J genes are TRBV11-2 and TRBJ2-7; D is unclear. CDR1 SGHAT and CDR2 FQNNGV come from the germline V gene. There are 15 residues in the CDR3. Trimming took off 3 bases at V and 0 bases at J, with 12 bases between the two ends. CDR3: CASSFGYSFSYEQYF. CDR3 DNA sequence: TGTGCCAGCAGCTTCGGTTATTCCTTCTCCTACGAGCAGTACTTC. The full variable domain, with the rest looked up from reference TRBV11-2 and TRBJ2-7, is EAGVAQSPRYKIIEKRQSVAFWCNPISGHATLYWYQQILGQGPKLLIQFQNNGVVDDSQLPKDRFSAERLKGVDSTLKIQPAKLEDSAVYLCASSFGYSFSYEQYFGPGTRLTVT.

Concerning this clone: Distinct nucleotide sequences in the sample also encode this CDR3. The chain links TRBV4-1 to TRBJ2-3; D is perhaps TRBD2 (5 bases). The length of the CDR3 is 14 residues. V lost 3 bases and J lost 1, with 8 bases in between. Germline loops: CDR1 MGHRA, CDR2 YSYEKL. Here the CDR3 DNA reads TGCGCCAGCAGCCAGGTCGGGGGCACAGATACGCAGTATTTT. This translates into CASSQVGGTDTQYF.

CDR3 sequence: CASSLDYGTGLADSYEQYF. CDR3 coding DNA: TGCGCCAGCAGCTTGGACTACGGAACGGGACTAGCGGACTCCTACGAGCAGTACTTC. This sequence joins TRBV5-1 and TRBJ2-7; 11 bases agree with TRBD2. Per germline, CDR1 SGHRS and CDR2 YFSETQ. The CDR3 length is 19 residues. V shed 0 bases, J shed 0 bases, and the junction held 11 bases outside the gene matches.

CDR3 protein: CASSPVGLAGDPPYNEQFF. For the CDR3, the DNA is TGTGCCAGCTCACCAGTGGGACTAGCGGGAGACCCACCCTACAATGAGCAGTTCTTC. This chain uses TRBV18 with TRBJ2-1, with 14 positions matching TRBD2. V shed 2 bases and J 2 bases; nucleotides not matched to a gene: 8. CDR3 length: 19 residues. Germline V CDR1 and CDR2: KGHSH, LQKENI.

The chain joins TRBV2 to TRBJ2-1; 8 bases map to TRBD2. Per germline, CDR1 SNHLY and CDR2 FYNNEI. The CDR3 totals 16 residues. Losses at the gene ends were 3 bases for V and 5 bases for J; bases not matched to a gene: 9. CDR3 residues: CASSDPPSGSHNEQFF. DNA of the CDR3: TGTGCCAGCAGTGACCCCCCCAGCGGGAGTCACAATGAGCAGTTCTTC.

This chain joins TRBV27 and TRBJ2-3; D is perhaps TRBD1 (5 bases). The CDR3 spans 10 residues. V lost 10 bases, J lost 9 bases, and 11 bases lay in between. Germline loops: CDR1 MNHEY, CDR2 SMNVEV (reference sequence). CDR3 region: CATGLGTQYF. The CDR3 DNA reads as TGTGCCACAGGGCTGGGGACGCAGTATTTT.

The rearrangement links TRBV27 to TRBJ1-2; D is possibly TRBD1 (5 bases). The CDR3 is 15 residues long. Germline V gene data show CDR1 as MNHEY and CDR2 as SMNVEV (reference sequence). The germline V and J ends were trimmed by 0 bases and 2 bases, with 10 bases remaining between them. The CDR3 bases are TGTGCCAGCAGTTTATCCGGGGGAACGAACTATGGCTACACCTTC. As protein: CASSLSGGTNYGYTF.

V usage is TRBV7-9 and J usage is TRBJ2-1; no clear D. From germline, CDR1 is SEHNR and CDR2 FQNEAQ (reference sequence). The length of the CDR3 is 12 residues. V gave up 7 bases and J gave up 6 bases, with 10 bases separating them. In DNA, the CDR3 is TGTGCCAGCACCCTCTTCCGCAATGAGCAGTTCTTC. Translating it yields CASTLFRNEQFF. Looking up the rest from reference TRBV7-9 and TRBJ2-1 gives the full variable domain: DTGVSQNPRHKITKRGQNVTFRCDPISEHNRLYWYRQTLGQGPEFLTYFQNEAQLEKSRLLSDRFSAERPKGSFSTLEIQRTEQGDSAMYLCASTLFRNEQFFGPGTRLTVL.